Presented here are 15 T cell receptor beta chains from one specimen sequenced in a study of shared clonotypes between healthy human individuals. Sequencing used immunoSEQ multiplex PCR; TCRdb keeps in-frame clones, though not all of them. The sample records about 600,000 clones, roughly 98% being singletons. Naive CD8 cells lacked CD45RO, underwent positive selection for CCR7 and left out terminally differentiated effector memory CD45RA+ cells. The sequencing sample was made of naive CD8+ T cells sorted from blood. The receptors here all came from a man aged 25-45 years in good health.

This chain joins TRBV4-3 and TRBJ1-4, with D possibly matching TRBD1 (5 bases). The CDR3 contains 16 residues. Looked up from germline, CDR1 is LGHNA and CDR2 is YSLEER. Trimming pared 0 bases from V and 4 bases from J, leaving 12 bases between. CDR3 DNA sequence: TGCGCCAGCAGCCAAGATCCGGGACGAAATAATGAAAAACTGTTTTTT. Protein: CASSQDPGRNNEKLFF.

This clone occurred a few times. The genes are TRBV13 and TRBJ2-3; the D is unclear. V was clipped by 0 bases and J by 3 bases, with 10 bases between them. The length of the CDR3 is 15 residues. The germline V gene has CDR1 PRHDT and CDR2 FYEKMQ (reference sequence). The CDR3 bases are TGTGCCAGCAGCTTAGGGGTCGGAAATACAGATACGCAGTATTTT. Protein: CASSLGVGNTDTQYF.

With regard to this clone: This may stem from a read error, because a much larger clone lies one nucleotide away. Different DNA sequences within this sample yield the same CDR3. V and J are TRBV27 and TRBJ2-7; 11 positions agree with TRBD1. V was pared by 5 bases and J by 3 bases, with 3 bases of the junction left unmatched. Germline V gene data show CDR1 as MNHEY and CDR2 as SMNVEV (reference sequence). This CDR3 is 14 amino acids long. CDR3 DNA: TGTGCCAGCAGTGCCGGGACAGGGGGCTACGAGCAGTACTTC. Translated, it gives CASSAGTGGYEQYF.

The gene calls are TRBV29-1 and TRBJ2-3; 9 nucleotides agree with TRBD2. CDR1 SQVTM and CDR2 ANQGSEA come from the germline V gene. Germline trimming cut 3 bases from V and 1 base from J; bases unmatched to any gene: 2. This CDR3 comprises 14 residues. CDR3 protein: CSVDRTSGTDTQYF. In DNA, the CDR3 is TGCAGCGTTGATAGGACTAGCGGCACAGATACGCAGTATTTT.

J is TRBJ1-2 and V is TRBV6-1; the match to TRBD1 covers 7 bases. After removal of 2 bases from V and 4 bases from J, the junction contained 10 bases not matched to a gene. Germline CDR1 is MNHNS and CDR2 is SASEGT. The CDR3 is 16 residues long. The CDR3 region has the DNA TGTGCCAGCAGTGAAAACCCCGGGACAGACGCCTATGGCTACACCTTC. Translated, it gives CASSENPGTDAYGYTF.

Remarks on this clone: Distinct nucleotide sequences in the sample also encode this CDR3. The rearrangement links TRBV5-6 to TRBJ2-1, with a weak D call TRBD1 (6 bases). The CDR3 is made up of 15 amino acids. Germline CDR1 is SGHDT and CDR2 is YYEEEE. Trimming took 2 bases from V and 3 from J, leaving 12 bases between them. The CDR3: CASSLGGGSYNEQFF. The CDR3 DNA follows: TGTGCCAGCAGCTTAGGGGGTGGCAGCTACAATGAGCAGTTCTTC.

The rearrangement links TRBV5-5 to TRBJ1-3; a weak D match, TRBD1 (5 bases). The germline CDR1 and CDR2 sequences are SGHKS and YYEKEE (reference sequence). This CDR3 spans 15 amino acids. The V end was cut by 4 bases, the J end by 0 bases, with 11 bases between. This chain's CDR3 is CASSLKDTSGNTIYF. The CDR3 DNA follows: TGTGCCAGCAGCCTGAAGGACACCTCTGGAAACACCATATATTTT. Supplemented by reference TRBV5-5 and TRBJ1-3, the full variable domain reads DAGVTQSPTHLIKTRGQQVTLRCSPISGHKSVSWYQQVLGQGPQFIFQYYEKEERGRGNFPDRFSARQFPNYSSELNVNALLLGDSALYLCASSLKDTSGNTIYFGEGSWLTVV.

This chain uses TRBV10-3 with TRBJ2-1; tentative D call: TRBD2 (6 bases). Germline CDR1 is ENHRY and CDR2 is SYGVKD. There are 13 residues in the CDR3. Trimming stripped 10 bases from V and 0 bases from J, with 10 bases between. CDR3 residues: CATSGGSYNEQFF. Here the CDR3 DNA reads TGTGCCACCTCCGGGGGCTCCTACAATGAGCAGTTCTTC.

As for this clone: The sample contains more than one DNA sequence encoding this CDR3. The chain recombines TRBV27 with TRBJ2-1, with 10 bases identical to TRBD1. CDR3 size: 14 residues. CDR1 is MNHEY and CDR2 is SMNVEV in the germline V gene (reference sequence). With V trimmed by 3 bases and J by 5 bases, 1 base remained unmatched. CDR3 protein: CASSLGQGHNEQFF. CDR3 sequence (DNA): TGTGCCAGCAGTTTGGGACAGGGGCACAATGAGCAGTTCTTC.

The genes are TRBV7-6 and TRBJ2-1; D gene unclear. Per the germline V gene, CDR1 is SGHVS and CDR2 is FNYEAQ. V gave up 2 bases and J gave up 6 bases, with 8 bases separating them. CDR3 length: 13 residues. The CDR3 protein is CASSLTGGNEQFF. DNA for the CDR3: TGTGCCAGCAGCTTAACGGGTGGCAATGAGCAGTTCTTC.

The rearrangement uses TRBV9 and TRBJ2-7, with 11 bases identical to TRBD2. CDR1 SGDLS and CDR2 YYNGEE come from the germline V gene. The V gene end was trimmed by 4 bases and the J gene end by 3 bases; junction bases not matched to a gene: 12. The CDR3 runs 17 residues. CDR3 in DNA: TGTGCCAGCAGCCCCTCTATGGGACTAGCGGAACACTACGAGCAGTACTTC. It codes for CASSPSMGLAEHYEQYF.

For the CDR3, the DNA is TGTGCCAGCAGTGAAGGACAGGGGGCCACAGATACGCAGTATTTT. It codes for CASSEGQGATDTQYF. The chain couples TRBV6-1 to TRBJ2-3; TRBD1 matches at 10 bases. The junction had 0 bases not matched to a gene; V was cut back by 1 base and J by 2 bases. The V gene's germline CDR1 is MNHNS and CDR2 SASEGT. The CDR3 loop spans 15 amino acids.

For the CDR3, the DNA is TGTGCCAGCAGCTTATGGGACAGGACATCTCCCCAGGGTGAAAAACTGTTTTTT. Residues: CASSLWDRTSPQGEKLFF. The chain employs TRBV5-6 and TRBJ1-4; the match to TRBD1 covers 8 bases. Germline CDR1 is SGHDT and CDR2 is YYEEEE. V was clipped by 2 bases and J by 7 bases; unmatched bases: 16. This CDR3 is 18 amino acids long.

This chain links TRBV30 with TRBJ1-2; 7 nucleotides agree with TRBD1. Trimming cost V 5 bases and J 3 bases; bases outside gene matches: 12. The germline V gene encodes CDR1 GTSNPN and CDR2 SVGIG (reference sequence). The CDR3 totals 15 residues. The CDR3 DNA reads TGTGCCTGGGGGGAAGGGACAGCGCTCGACTATGGCTACACCTTC. It specifies CAWGEGTALDYGYTF.

J is TRBJ1-4 and V is TRBV28, with D hard to call. The CDR3 is 13 residues long. V was pared by 6 bases and J by 8 bases, with 13 bases between. Germline lookup yields CDR1 MDHEN and CDR2 SYDVKM. The CDR3 region has the DNA TGTGCCAGCAGACCGCAAGGAGGGGAAAAACTGTTTTTT. This translates into CASRPQGGEKLFF.